These T cell receptor beta chains were read from a single sample in a study of blood T cell repertoires in COVID-19. Assay used: immunoSEQ multiplex PCR; TCRdb lists only in-frame clones, some missing. The table has about 220,000 clones, 80% seen once; the top ten hold 7.2%. Sequenced sample: peripheral blood. These receptors were taken from a woman in her 70s with acute or convalescent COVID-19. The CDR3 runs from the conserved cysteine through the conserved F or W. A D gene is named only where the DNA matches it firmly. The size of a clone is reported for some rows only, either as once, few or many, or as a class for expanded clones.

d_gene | j_gene | v_gene | abundance | CDR3nt | CDR3aa
NA | TRBJ1-1 | TRBV21-1 | NA | TGTGCCAGCAGCCCCCTCATGGTGGGGCACACTGAAGCTTTCTTT | CASSPLMVGHTEAFF
NA | TRBJ2-3 | TRBV6-5 | once | TGTGCCAGCATCACCCGATACGGGCAGTATTTT | CASITRYGQYF
NA | TRBJ1-5 | TRBV3-1/TRBV3-2 | once | TGTGCCAGCAGCCAATCAGGGAATCAGCCCCAGCATTTT | CASSQSGNQPQHF
NA | TRBJ2-1 | TRBV11-2 | NA | TGTGCCAGCAGCTTAGAGTCCAGGGGTAGTATAGAGCAGTTCTTC | CASSLESRGSIEQFF
NA | TRBJ2-5 | TRBV7-9 | NA | TGTGCCAGCAGCTTGTTCGAGGAGACCCAGTACTTC | CASSLFEETQYF
NA | TRBJ1-5 | TRBV6-5 | NA | TGTGCCAGCGGGGTCAGGCGGGGTGTGGGGCCCCAGCATTTT | CASGVRRGVGPQHF
NA | TRBJ2-5 | TRBV24-1 | NA | TGTGCCACCAGTGAAGCCGGACAGAGGCAAGAGACCCAGTACTTC | CATSEAGQRQETQYF
TRBD1 | TRBJ1-2 | TRBV30 | NA | TGTGCCTGGAGTCTTCTACCGGGACAGGGTCATGGCTACACCTTC | CAWSLLPGQGHGYTF
NA | TRBJ1-6 | TRBV6-5 | once | TGTGCCAGCAGCCAGTCTAGGAACTATAATTCACCCCTCCACTTT | CASSQSRNYNSPLHF
NA | TRBJ2-1 | TRBV5-4 | NA | TGTGCCAGCAGCTCAGGCCGCGGGGTGGGGAATGAGCAGTTCTTC | CASSSGRGVGNEQFF
TRBD1 | TRBJ1-5 | TRBV5-8 | NA | TGTGCCAGCAGCTTGATGGGACAGGGGAGCAATCAGCCCCAGCATTTT | CASSLMGQGSNQPQHF
NA | TRBJ2-1 | TRBV5-4 | NA | TGTGCCAGCAGCCTCACTTGGACTACAAGGGAGCAGTTCTTC | CASSLTWTTREQFF
NA | TRBJ2-3 | TRBV7-3 | NA | TGTGCCAGCAGCTTAGTCGGCACAGCCACAGATACGCAGTATTTT | CASSLVGTATDTQYF
TRBD2 | TRBJ2-7 | TRBV3-1/TRBV3-2 | NA | TGTGCCAGCAGCCAAGATCCCACGGGGGGGCGGAGGTACGAGCAGTACTTC | CASSQDPTGGRRYEQYF
TRBD1 | TRBJ2-6 | TRBV18 | NA | TGTGCCAGCTCCCCGGGGACAGGGGGGACTGGGGCCAACGTCCTGACTTTC | CASSPGTGGTGANVLTF
NA | TRBJ2-5 | TRBV29-1 | NA | TGCAGCGTTGAAGATCTAGGCCCCCGGGAGACCCAGTACTTC | CSVEDLGPRETQYF
NA | TRBJ1-2 | TRBV7-2 | NA | TGTGCCAGCAGCTTAGATCCCTCCGGGACTATTATCTATGGCTACACCTTC | CASSLDPSGTIIYGYTF
TRBD2 | TRBJ2-1 | TRBV7-2 | NA | TGTGCCAGCAGCCCCACACGGGGGGGATTAGGGGATGAGCAGTTCTTC | CASSPTRGGLGDEQFF
TRBD1 | TRBJ2-1 | TRBV18 | NA | TGTGCCAGCTCACCAGGAGGACAGGGGTCCTACAATGAGCAGTTCTTC | CASSPGGQGSYNEQFF
NA | TRBJ2-1 | TRBV19 | NA | TGTGCCAGTAGTATAGGTCAGGGGTCCTACAATGAGCAGTTCTTC | CASSIGQGSYNEQFF
TRBD1 | TRBJ1-1 | TRBV5-1 | once | TGCGCCAGCAGGGCCGGGACAGGGAGCCCCGAAGCTTTCTTT | CASRAGTGSPEAFF
TRBD2 | TRBJ2-5 | TRBV7-6 | NA | TGTGCCAGCAGCTCCCCCCGAGGGACTAGCGGGGGGTTTCCCAGGGAGACCCAGTACTTC | CASSSPRGTSGGFPRETQYF
TRBD1 | TRBJ1-4 | TRBV10-2 | NA | TGCGCCAGCAGTGATTTACAGGGGGCGAGGGTTTATGGAAAACTGTTTTTT | CASSDLQGARVYGKLFF
NA | TRBJ1-1 | TRBV5-1 | NA | TGCGCCAGCAGCTGGGGACAACTGAACACTGAAGCTTTCTTT | CASSWGQLNTEAFF
TRBD1 | TRBJ2-3 | TRBV14 | NA | TGTGCCAGCAGCCCGACCTCGACAGGGTTCTTAGATACGCAGTATTTT | CASSPTSTGFLDTQYF
TRBD1 | TRBJ2-5 | TRBV5-1 | NA | TGCGCCAGCAGCTGGGGACAGGGGGAGGCAGAGACCCAGTACTTC | CASSWGQGEAETQYF
TRBD1 | TRBJ1-3 | TRBV6-6 | NA | TGTGCCAGCAGTTCTGGGACAGGCTCTGGAAACACCATATATTTT | CASSSGTGSGNTIYF
NA | TRBJ2-5 | TRBV5-1 | NA | TGCGCCAGCAGCTTGGCTGGAGTTTCCGAGGAGACCCAGTACTTC | CASSLAGVSEETQYF
NA | TRBJ1-1 | TRBV5-8 | NA | TGTGCCAGCAGCTTCGGTACAGCGAACACTGAAGCTTTCTTT | CASSFGTANTEAFF
NA | TRBJ2-1 | TRBV30 | NA | TGTGCCTGGAGTACAGAAGGAGGTCGCTACAATGAGCAGTTCTTC | CAWSTEGGRYNEQFF
NA | TRBJ2-6 | TRBV19 | few | TGTGCCAGTAGAACTGGACTACCTGGGGCCAACGTCCTGACTTTC | CASRTGLPGANVLTF
NA | TRBJ1-5 | TRBV7-2 | NA | TGTGCCAGCAGCTCATCCAGGGGTAACAATCAGCCCCAGCATTTT | CASSSSRGNNQPQHF
NA | TRBJ1-1 | TRBV12-3/TRBV12-4 | NA | TGTGCCAGCAGTGTAACTGGTACTGAAGCTTTCTTT | CASSVTGTEAFF
TRBD2 | TRBJ2-3 | TRBV29-1 | few | TGCAGCGTTGAATATACTAGCGGGAGCACAGATACGCAGTATTTT | CSVEYTSGSTDTQYF
NA | TRBJ1-2 | TRBV6-4 | NA | TGTGCCAGCAGTTACATCTCGTGGAGGGCGGACTATGGCTACACCTTC | CASSYISWRADYGYTF
TRBD1 | TRBJ1-5 | TRBV5-6 | NA | TGTGCCAGCAGCTCGGACAGGGAAAATCAGCCCCAGCATTTT | CASSSDRENQPQHF
TRBD1 | TRBJ1-4 | TRBV6-5 | NA | TGTGCCAGCGCGACAGGGTCGACTAATGAAAAACTGTTTTTT | CASATGSTNEKLFF
NA | TRBJ1-2 | TRBV6-4 | NA | TGTGCCAGCAGTGACTCGTCAGGGGCTGGGGGCTACACCTTC | CASSDSSGAGGYTF
NA | TRBJ1-5 | TRBV6-6 | few | TGTGCCAGCAGACAGGTCCCCAATCAGCCCCAGCATTTT | CASRQVPNQPQHF
NA | TRBJ1-3 | TRBV12-3/TRBV12-4 | NA | TGTGCCAGCAGTTATACTGGAAACACCATATATTTT | CASSYTGNTIYF
TRBD2 | TRBJ2-1 | TRBV2 | NA | TGTGCCAGCAGTTTTTCGGGGGGGCCCTTGGGCGAGCAGTTCTTC | CASSFSGGPLGEQFF
NA | TRBJ2-5 | TRBV28 | NA | TGTGCCAGCAGTATCCAGGGTGAGACCCAGTACTTC | CASSIQGETQYF
TRBD1 | TRBJ2-7 | TRBV5-1 | NA | TGCGCCAGCAGCACAGGTGCCGGGACAGGGTCCTACGAGCAGTACTTC | CASSTGAGTGSYEQYF
NA | TRBJ1-1 | TRBV6-5 | once | TGTGCCACCGCGGGGCAGGGCGAAACTGAAGCTTTCTTT | CATAGQGETEAFF
NA | TRBJ2-2 | TRBV15 | NA | TGTGCCACCAGCAGCAGAGAGGCCTTCGCGAACACCGGGGAGCTGTTTTTT | CATSSREAFANTGELFF
NA | TRBJ1-2 | TRBV12-3/TRBV12-4 | NA | TGTGCCAGCAGTTTAGTACAGAACTATGGCTACACCTTC | CASSLVQNYGYTF
NA | TRBJ2-7 | TRBV6-5 | NA | TGTGCCAGCAGCGTCGCGGGGATTGCGCCCTACGAGCAGTACTTC | CASSVAGIAPYEQYF
TRBD1 | TRBJ1-4 | TRBV3-1/TRBV3-2 | NA | TGTGCCAGCAGCCTGACAGGGGGCGATGAAAAACTGTTTTTT | CASSLTGGDEKLFF
NA | TRBJ2-2 | TRBV5-4 | NA | TGTGCCAGCAGCTCCCCTCTAATCACCGGGGAGCTGTTTTTT | CASSSPLITGELFF
TRBD1 | TRBJ2-7 | TRBV30 | NA | TGTGCCTGGAGTGTACCCGGGACAGGGATCTACGAGCAGTACTTC | CAWSVPGTGIYEQYF
NA | TRBJ1-2 | TRBV5-5 | NA | TGTGCCAGCAGCTCCGACATAAACTATGGCTACACCTTC | CASSSDINYGYTF
TRBD1 | TRBJ1-5 | TRBV4-1 | NA | TGCGCCAGCAGCGCGCAAATGACAGGGTTAGTTCAGCCCCAGCATTTT | CASSAQMTGLVQPQHF
NA | TRBJ2-5 | TRBV7-9 | NA | TGTGCCAGCAGCTCGCGAGTCCTGAGGGAGACCCAGTACTTC | CASSSRVLRETQYF
NA | TRBJ2-5 | TRBV5-4 | NA | TGTGCCAGCAGTTTCCGACTAGATCAAGAGACCCAGTACTTC | CASSFRLDQETQYF